This entry lists 21 T cell receptor beta chains sequenced from one sample in a study of blood T cell repertoires in COVID-19 (dated by TCRdb to 2019 to 2021). The library was prepared using the immunoSEQ multiplex PCR assay. Here the immuneACCESS table is served through TCRdb, limited to in-frame sequences with V and J called. Missing clones are a known gap in these copies; in checked studies unresolved V genes cover under half, and the rest lacks a known reason. The sample data list roughly 40,000 clones, and roughly 80% of these were observed just once. 33% of the sample is in the top ten clones. Specimen: peripheral blood. The receptors here all came from a woman at least 80 years old with acute or convalescent COVID-19.

The chain carries TRBV2 and TRBJ1-2, with 10 bases lining up with TRBD1. V dropped 6 bases and J dropped 2; count of bases not matched to a gene: 3. This CDR3 comprises 14 residues. The germline CDR1 and CDR2 sequences are SNHLY and FYNNEI. CDR3 DNA sequence: TGTGCCAGCAGAGGACAGGGGGGGAACTATGGCTACACCTTC. Protein: CASRGQGGNYGYTF.

The chain's CDR3 is CAWSNNLPINSPLHF. Written as DNA, the CDR3 is TGTGCCTGGAGTAATAACTTACCGATTAATTCACCCCTCCACTTT. V is TRBV30 and J is TRBJ1-6; D not certain. The V gene lost 2 bases and the J gene lost 6 bases, with 14 bases spanning the gap. From germline, CDR1 is GTSNPN and CDR2 SVGIG (reference sequence). The CDR3 covers 15 residues.

This clone came up a few times. This chain uses TRBV5-1 with TRBJ2-5; 7 bases fit TRBD1. Trimming at V came to 3 bases and at J to 5 bases, leaving 7 bases not matched to a gene. Per the germline V gene, CDR1 is SGHRS and CDR2 is YFSETQ. The CDR3 sequence is 14 residues long. CDR3 in DNA: TGCGCCAGCAGCTCGACAGGGCGTGAGGAGACCCAGTACTTC. Protein product: CASSSTGREETQYF. The full variable domain, in which reference TRBV5-1 and TRBJ2-5 provide the parts outside the CDR3, is KAGVTQTPRYLIKTRGQQVTLSCSPISGHRSVSWYQQTPGQGLQFLFEYFSETQRNKGNFPGRFSGRQFSNSRSEMNVSTLELGDSALYLCASSSTGREETQYFGPGTRLLVL.

The CDR3 protein is CATEGARSNQPQHF. As DNA, the CDR3 is TGTGCCACCGAGGGGGCCCGTAGCAATCAGCCCCAGCATTTT. The rearrangement uses TRBV24-1 and TRBJ1-5; 7 bases align to TRBD1. The CDR3 contains 14 residues. V shed 9 bases and J 0 bases; nucleotides not matched to a gene: 4. Germline CDR1 is KGHDR and CDR2 is SFDVKD.

The CDR3 DNA follows: TGTGCCAGCAAGGGGATTTTAGGGACCGGGGAGCTGTTTTTT. It is translated as CASKGILGTGELFF. The chain recombines TRBV13 with TRBJ2-2, with a tentative D call TRBD1 (5 bases). The V gene's germline CDR1 is PRHDT and CDR2 FYEKMQ (reference sequence). The CDR3 spans 14 residues. Trimming stripped 7 bases from V and 5 bases from J, with 14 bases between. The full variable domain, its missing parts supplied by reference TRBV13 and TRBJ2-2, is AAGVIQSPRHLIKEKRETATLKCYPIPRHDTVYWYQQGPGQDPQFLISFYEKMQSDKGSIPDRFSAQQFSDYHSELNMSSLELGDSALYFCASKGILGTGELFFGEGSRLTVL.

The CDR3 protein is CASSNRASSGANVLTF. The DNA of the CDR3 is TGTGCCAGCTCAAACAGGGCAAGCTCTGGGGCCAACGTCCTGACTTTC. The chain uses TRBV18 and TRBJ2-6; a weak D match, TRBD1 (6 bases). V lost 5 bases, J lost 0 bases, and 11 bases lay in between. The CDR3 spans 16 residues. From germline, CDR1 is KGHSH and CDR2 LQKENI.

This chain connects TRBV11-2 to TRBJ1-2; D may be TRBD1 (5 bases). Deletions cut 1 base from V and 4 bases from J, with 13 bases between. This CDR3 has 15 residues. From germline, CDR1 is SGHAT and CDR2 FQNNGV. The CDR3 loop is CASSLVSRARYGYTF. CDR3 bases: TGTGCCAGCAGCTTAGTTAGCAGGGCGCGCTATGGCTACACCTTC.

This clone has a handful of counts. V gene TRBV7-9 combines with J gene TRBJ2-1; 14 nucleotides agree with TRBD2. This CDR3 has 15 residues. Per the germline V gene, CDR1 is SEHNR and CDR2 is FQNEAQ (reference sequence). Trimming cost V 5 bases and J 6 bases; bases outside gene matches: 3. CDR3 protein: CASSQGLAGVNEQFF. The CDR3 nucleotides are TGTGCCAGCAGCCAGGGACTAGCGGGAGTCAATGAGCAGTTCTTC.

This chain uses TRBV19 with TRBJ2-1; TRBD1 agrees at 9 bases. The germline gives CDR1 LNHDA, CDR2 SQIVND (reference sequence). There are 15 residues in the CDR3. V dropped 5 bases and J dropped 4; count of bases not matched to a gene: 6. The DNA of the CDR3 is TGTGCCAGTAGTCCCGGGACAGGGCAGTACAATGAGCAGTTCTTC. As protein: CASSPGTGQYNEQFF. Based on the CDR3 plus reference TRBV19 and TRBJ2-1, the full variable domain is DGGITQSPKYLFRKEGQNVTLSCEQNLNHDAMYWYRQDPGQGLRLIYYSQIVNDFQKGDIAEGYSVSREKKESFPLTVTSAQKNPTAFYLCASSPGTGQYNEQFFGPGTRLTVL.

This sequence joins TRBV7-6 and TRBJ2-2; TRBD2 matches at 12 bases. V trimming: 4 bases; J trimming: 4 bases; junction bases outside the gene matches: 4. The V gene's germline CDR1 is SGHVS and CDR2 FNYEAQ. CDR3 length: 16 amino acids. The chain's CDR3 is CASSSSGRATTGELFF. The CDR3 DNA reads TGTGCCAGCAGCTCTAGCGGGAGGGCGACCACCGGGGAGCTGTTTTTT.

V is TRBV7-6 and J is TRBJ2-7; 11 positions match TRBD2. V was clipped by 5 bases and J by 2 bases; unmatched bases: 5. The CDR3 sequence is 15 residues long. Germline V lookup: CDR1 SGHVS, CDR2 FNYEAQ. The CDR3 coding sequence is TGTGCCAGCAGCGGGGTAGCGGGAGGGCCCTACGAGCAGTACTTC. Its translation is CASSGVAGGPYEQYF.

This clone was seen once. The chain couples TRBV19 to TRBJ1-5, with 7 bases identical to TRBD1. V dropped 5 bases and J dropped 4; count of bases not matched to a gene: 11. This CDR3 region has 16 residues. Germline CDR1 LNHDA, CDR2 SQIVND (reference sequence). CDR3 loop: CASSSLRQGLNQPQHF. The CDR3 DNA follows: TGTGCCAGTAGTTCCCTCCGACAGGGCTTGAATCAGCCCCAGCATTTT.

This sequence joins TRBV11-2 and TRBJ2-1; 11 bases line up with TRBD2. CDR3 length: 17 residues. CDR1 and CDR2 from the germline V gene are SGHAT and FQNNGV. V lost 5 bases, J lost 8 bases, and 14 bases stayed unmatched. In DNA form, the CDR3 reads TGTGCCAGCAGCCCAAGAGGGACTAGCGGTCGGGGCGATGAGCAGTTCTTC. It translates to CASSPRGTSGRGDEQFF.

The V gene is TRBV7-9, the J gene TRBJ2-2, with 12 bases fitting TRBD2. Per the germline V gene, CDR1 is SEHNR and CDR2 is FQNEAQ (reference sequence). Trimming at V came to 7 bases and at J to 7 bases, leaving 1 base not matched to a gene. This CDR3 has 13 amino acids. CDR3 in DNA: TGTGCCAGCAAGGGACTAGCGGGCGGGGAGCTGTTTTTT. Translation gives CASKGLAGGELFF.

The gene calls are TRBV29-1 and TRBJ1-2; 10 bases line up with TRBD1. With V trimmed by 6 bases and J by 5 bases, 9 bases remained unmatched. The CDR3 totals 14 residues. Germline assignment: CDR1 SQVTM and CDR2 ANQGSEA. CDR3 amino acids: CSVGGQGNGYGYTF. The DNA of the CDR3 is TGCAGCGTGGGGGGACAGGGGAATGGTTATGGCTACACCTTC.

The rearrangement links TRBV5-1 to TRBJ1-3; the D is unclear. The germline gives CDR1 SGHRS, CDR2 YFSETQ. Between the trimmed V and J ends, which lost 2 bases and 0 bases, there was a span of 9 bases. The CDR3 consists of 15 residues. CDR3 nucleotides: TGCGCCAGCAGCTTTACGGTAGACTCTGGAAACACCATATATTTT. Protein: CASSFTVDSGNTIYF. Variable domain in full (rest from reference TRBV5-1 and TRBJ1-3): KAGVTQTPRYLIKTRGQQVTLSCSPISGHRSVSWYQQTPGQGLQFLFEYFSETQRNKGNFPGRFSGRQFSNSRSEMNVSTLELGDSALYLCASSFTVDSGNTIYFGEGSWLTVV.

The CDR3 DNA follows: TGTGCCAGCAGCGTAACCGGGACTACCTACAATGAGCAGTTCTTC. Translation: CASSVTGTTYNEQFF. The V gene is TRBV9, the J gene TRBJ2-1; TRBD2 matches 7 bases. CDR1 and CDR2 from the germline V gene are SGDLS and YYNGEE. The length of the CDR3 is 15 residues. J was trimmed by 2 bases and V by 1 base; bases with no gene match: 3.

The chain carries TRBV28 and TRBJ2-7, with 10 bases matching TRBD2. The CDR3 consists of 13 residues. From germline, CDR1 is MDHEN and CDR2 SYDVKM. The V gene end was trimmed by 10 bases and the J gene end by 6 bases; junction bases not matched to a gene: 9. The CDR3: CAISSGRAVEQYF. CDR3 coding DNA: TGTGCCATTTCAAGCGGGAGGGCGGTCGAGCAGTACTTC.

The chain links TRBV4-3 to TRBJ2-7; 7 nucleotides match TRBD2. The ends lost 0 bases at V and 9 bases at J; junction bases unmatched: 8. CDR3 length equals 14 residues. The germline V gene encodes CDR1 LGHNA and CDR2 YSLEER. The DNA for the CDR3 is TGCGCCAGCAGCCAAGACGGGTTGAGGGAGGGGCAGTACTTC. Translating it yields CASSQDGLREGQYF.

V usage is TRBV20-1 and J usage is TRBJ1-2, with a weak D call TRBD1 (5 bases). Germline V gene lookup returns CDR1 DFQATT and CDR2 SNEGSKA (reference sequence). V gave up 7 bases and J gave up 4 bases, with 10 bases separating them. This CDR3 region has 11 residues. The chain's CDR3 is CSVPGSYGYTF. The CDR3 nucleotides are TGCAGTGTTCCAGGGTCCTATGGCTACACCTTC.

The chain recombines TRBV7-8 with TRBJ1-5, with D maybe TRBD1 (6 bases). Trimming took off 3 bases at V and 0 bases at J, with 15 bases between the two ends. Germline assignment: CDR1 SGHVS and CDR2 FQNEAQ. The CDR3 has 17 residues. DNA of the CDR3: TGTGCCAGCAGCTTTACTTGGGACACCAGTAGCAATCAGCCCCAGCATTTT. Amino acid sequence: CASSFTWDTSSNQPQHF.